This is a list of T cell receptor beta chains from one sample in a study of blood T cell repertoires in COVID-19. The table came from immunoSEQ multiplex PCR; TCRdb's copy has only in-frame clones and leaves some out. Here the sample spans around 430,000 clones, 88% being singletons. The sequenced material came from peripheral blood. The receptors shown here come from a woman between 45 and 65 years old with COVID-19, enrolled during active disease. The CDR3 runs from the conserved cysteine through the conserved F or W. The order of the fields is V gene, D gene, clone size, J gene, CDR3 protein, CDR3 DNA. A D gene is named only where the DNA matches it firmly. Clone size, where shown, is once, few, many, or a class for clones that have expanded.

v_gene: TRBV28
d_gene: TRBD1
abundance: .
j_gene: TRBJ1-2
CDR3aa: CASSLWVDRDQANYGYTF
CDR3nt: TGTGCCAGCAGTTTATGGGTGGACAGGGACCAAGCTAACTATGGCTACACCTTC

v_gene: TRBV5-4
d_gene: TRBD1
abundance: .
j_gene: TRBJ2-5
CDR3aa: CASSLDTGQGEETQYF
CDR3nt: TGTGCCAGCAGCTTAGATACCGGACAGGGAGAAGAGACCCAGTACTTC

v_gene: TRBV5-4
d_gene: TRBD1
abundance: few
j_gene: TRBJ2-4
CDR3aa: CASSWTGVDDLAKNIQYF
CDR3nt: TGTGCCAGCAGCTGGACAGGGGTGGACGACTTAGCCAAAAACATTCAGTACTTC

v_gene: TRBV4-1
d_gene: .
abundance: .
j_gene: TRBJ1-4
CDR3aa: CASSQGAYWANEKLFF
CDR3nt: TGCGCCAGCAGCCAAGGGGCCTATTGGGCTAATGAAAAACTGTTTTTT

v_gene: TRBV2
d_gene: .
abundance: .
j_gene: TRBJ1-2
CDR3aa: CASSETGVGGYTF
CDR3nt: TGTGCCAGCAGTGAAACGGGGGTAGGCGGCTACACCTTC

v_gene: TRBV18
d_gene: TRBD1
abundance: .
j_gene: TRBJ2-5
CDR3aa: CASSPVGTGTKETQYF
CDR3nt: TGTGCCAGCTCACCAGTAGGGACAGGGACTAAGGAGACCCAGTACTTC

v_gene: TRBV14
d_gene: .
abundance: .
j_gene: TRBJ1-2
CDR3aa: CASSRGQPNYGYTF
CDR3nt: TGTGCCAGCAGCCGAGGACAGCCTAACTATGGCTACACCTTC

v_gene: TRBV6-5
d_gene: TRBD1
abundance: .
j_gene: TRBJ1-1
CDR3aa: CASRPRQGYTEAFF
CDR3nt: TGTGCCAGCAGGCCCCGACAGGGGTACACTGAAGCTTTCTTT

v_gene: TRBV6-5
d_gene: .
abundance: .
j_gene: TRBJ1-3
CDR3aa: CASSFTAGGGNTIYF
CDR3nt: TGTGCCAGCAGTTTCACTGCCGGTGGTGGAAACACCATATATTTT

v_gene: TRBV9
d_gene: TRBD1
abundance: .
j_gene: TRBJ1-3
CDR3aa: CASSVGGQVHSGNTIYF
CDR3nt: TGTGCCAGCAGCGTAGGGGGACAGGTTCACTCTGGAAACACCATATATTTT

v_gene: TRBV7-9
d_gene: .
abundance: once
j_gene: TRBJ2-1
CDR3aa: CASSSRTETYNEQFF
CDR3nt: TGTGCCAGCAGCTCCCGGACAGAGACCTACAATGAGCAGTTCTTC

v_gene: TRBV11-2
d_gene: .
abundance: .
j_gene: TRBJ2-7
CDR3aa: CASSLGHLYEQYF
CDR3nt: TGTGCCAGCAGCTTAGGGCACCTCTACGAGCAGTACTTC

v_gene: TRBV5-5
d_gene: TRBD2
abundance: .
j_gene: TRBJ2-1
CDR3aa: CASSSGGLAGWDEQFF
CDR3nt: TGTGCCAGCAGCTCGGGGGGACTAGCGGGGTGGGATGAGCAGTTCTTC

v_gene: TRBV7-2
d_gene: .
abundance: .
j_gene: TRBJ2-7
CDR3aa: CASSPDRSASYEQYF
CDR3nt: TGTGCCAGCAGCCCAGACAGGTCTGCCTCCTACGAGCAGTACTTC

v_gene: TRBV5-5
d_gene: .
abundance: .
j_gene: TRBJ2-4
CDR3aa: CASSSDRNIQYF
CDR3nt: TGTGCCAGCAGCTCGGACAGAAACATTCAGTACTTC

v_gene: TRBV30
d_gene: .
abundance: once
j_gene: TRBJ2-3
CDR3aa: CAWSYGTDTQYF
CDR3nt: TGTGCCTGGAGTTACGGGACAGATACGCAGTATTTT

v_gene: TRBV7-2
d_gene: .
abundance: .
j_gene: TRBJ2-3
CDR3aa: CASSSQHPAVTDTQYF
CDR3nt: TGTGCCAGCAGCTCCCAACACCCCGCCGTCACAGATACGCAGTATTTT

v_gene: TRBV18
d_gene: TRBD1
abundance: .
j_gene: TRBJ1-2
CDR3aa: CASSPPDRVNGYTF
CDR3nt: TGTGCCAGCTCACCACCGGACAGGGTTAATGGCTACACCTTC

v_gene: TRBV11-2
d_gene: TRBD1
abundance: .
j_gene: TRBJ2-7
CDR3aa: CASSLELGQGVYEQYF
CDR3nt: TGTGCCAGCAGCTTAGAGTTAGGACAGGGGGTTTACGAGCAGTACTTC

v_gene: TRBV6-5
d_gene: .
abundance: .
j_gene: TRBJ2-1
CDR3aa: CASKTGGGIDEQFF
CDR3nt: TGTGCCAGCAAAACGGGGGGCGGGATAGATGAGCAGTTCTTC

v_gene: TRBV5-1
d_gene: .
abundance: .
j_gene: TRBJ2-7
CDR3aa: CASSLVAGASGPDEQYF
CDR3nt: TGCGCCAGCAGCTTGGTGGCAGGGGCGTCGGGGCCGGACGAGCAGTACTTC

v_gene: TRBV4-1
d_gene: TRBD2
abundance: .
j_gene: TRBJ2-1
CDR3aa: CASSQDRASGGAGEQFF
CDR3nt: TGCGCCAGCAGCCAAGATCGTGCTAGCGGGGGGGCGGGTGAGCAGTTCTTC

v_gene: TRBV6-5
d_gene: .
abundance: .
j_gene: TRBJ1-1
CDR3aa: CASRGTPGVTEAFF
CDR3nt: TGTGCCAGCAGGGGGACTCCGGGGGTAACTGAAGCTTTCTTT

v_gene: TRBV3-1/TRBV3-2
d_gene: .
abundance: once
j_gene: TRBJ1-2
CDR3aa: CASSQELQENYGYTF
CDR3nt: TGTGCCAGCAGCCAAGAGCTCCAGGAAAACTATGGCTACACCTTC

v_gene: TRBV11-1
d_gene: .
abundance: .
j_gene: TRBJ1-1
CDR3aa: CASSSGGTEAFF
CDR3nt: TGTGCCAGCAGCTCCGGGGGGACTGAAGCTTTCTTT

v_gene: TRBV7-2
d_gene: .
abundance: .
j_gene: TRBJ1-5
CDR3aa: CASTPGGEVDQPQHF
CDR3nt: TGTGCCAGCACCCCCGGGGGGGAGGTCGATCAGCCCCAGCATTTT

v_gene: TRBV19
d_gene: TRBD1
abundance: few
j_gene: TRBJ2-7
CDR3aa: CASSTPGQSYEQYF
CDR3nt: TGTGCCAGTAGTACCCCGGGACAGAGCTACGAGCAGTACTTC

v_gene: TRBV29-1
d_gene: .
abundance: .
j_gene: TRBJ2-3
CDR3aa: CSVPSRGAATDTQYF
CDR3nt: TGCAGCGTTCCAAGTCGGGGGGCCGCCACAGATACGCAGTATTTT

v_gene: TRBV9
d_gene: TRBD2
abundance: .
j_gene: TRBJ2-5
CDR3aa: CASSGSGGALETQYF
CDR3nt: TGTGCCAGCAGCGGTAGCGGGGGGGCCTTGGAGACCCAGTACTTC

v_gene: TRBV7-9
d_gene: .
abundance: .
j_gene: TRBJ1-2
CDR3aa: CASSFGGGGYTF
CDR3nt: TGTGCCAGCAGCTTTGGGGGCGGCGGCTACACCTTC

v_gene: TRBV10-3
d_gene: .
abundance: .
j_gene: TRBJ1-1
CDR3aa: CAISEDSDRVMNTEAFF
CDR3nt: TGTGCCATCAGTGAGGACAGCGATCGAGTTATGAACACTGAAGCTTTCTTT

v_gene: TRBV28
d_gene: .
abundance: .
j_gene: TRBJ2-7
CDR3aa: CASSSRSSAYEQYF
CDR3nt: TGTGCCAGCAGTTCCCGCTCCAGTGCCTACGAGCAGTACTTC

v_gene: TRBV30
d_gene: .
abundance: .
j_gene: TRBJ1-3
CDR3aa: CAWSTGSLSGNTIYF
CDR3nt: TGTGCCTGGAGTACGGGGTCCCTCTCTGGAAACACCATATATTTT

v_gene: TRBV3-1/TRBV3-2
d_gene: .
abundance: .
j_gene: TRBJ1-6
CDR3aa: CASSQDMSALHF
CDR3nt: TGTGCCAGCAGCCAAGATATGAGCGCCCTCCACTTT